Sequencing of this TCR beta chain was carried out in a study of shared clonotypes between healthy human individuals. Findings and caveats of the study: The expectation was that sequencing depth would affect clonotype sharing among donors. Rarefaction showed sorted-subset sequencing was incomplete despite large depth.

As to this clone: Its target is unknown.

This CDR3 spans 13 amino acids. The V gene's germline CDR1 is MNHNS and CDR2 SASEGT. Trimming left V 7 bases short and J 2 bases short, with 10 bases between. Clones were sequenced by immunoSEQ multiplex PCR, and TCRdb holds only the in-frame ones, with some missing. The sample lists approximately 1.5 million clones, just under 99% occurring once. This receptor was obtained from a man aged 25-45 years in good health. The sample consisted of naive CD4+ T cells sorted from blood. Regarding subset: CD45RA+ positively selected. V is TRBV6-1 and J is TRBJ2-3; possibly TRBD2 for D (5 bases). CDR3 DNA: TGTGCCAGCACGAGGGAAGACACAGATACGCAGTATTTT. Its protein is CASTREDTDTQYF.